A selection of T cell receptor beta chains follows, all from one sample in a study of CD8+ T cells in alopecia areata. The table came from immunoSEQ multiplex PCR; TCRdb's copy has only in-frame clones and leaves some out. This table holds approximately 300,000 clones, 58% found once. The material sequenced was CD4+ T cells sorted from blood, taken at week 24, from a patient treated with tofacitinib. The receptor source for this set is a human donor with alopecia areata. CDR3s include the opening cysteine and the closing phenylalanine or tryptophan. The D gene is left open where the match is weak. The size of a clone is reported for some rows only, either as once, few or many, or as a class for expanded clones.

j_gene,abundance,v_gene,d_gene,CDR3aa,CDR3nt
TRBJ2-5,NA,TRBV11-2,TRBD2,CASRPTSGGPQETQYF,TGTGCCAGCAGACCAACTAGCGGGGGACCTCAAGAGACCCAGTACTTC
TRBJ1-2,NA,TRBV6-5,TRBD1,CASSYSGQGNGYTF,TGTGCCAGCAGTTACTCCGGACAGGGGAATGGCTACACCTTC
TRBJ1-1,NA,TRBV6-5,NA,CASSSGQRNTEAFF,TGTGCCAGCAGTTCAGGACAGAGAAACACTGAAGCTTTCTTT
TRBJ2-5,once,TRBV2,TRBD2,CASRRGTQETQYF,TGTGCCAGCAGGCGGGGGACCCAAGAGACCCAGTACTTC
TRBJ1-3,NA,TRBV30,TRBD1,CAWTNRGGGNTIYF,TGTGCCTGGACGAACAGGGGCGGTGGAAACACCATATATTTT
TRBJ1-3,few,TRBV9,NA,CASSVDSLSGNTIYF,TGTGCCAGCAGCGTAGACAGTCTTTCTGGAAACACCATATATTTT
TRBJ1-3,NA,TRBV11-2,NA,CASSSYGNTIYF,TGTGCCAGCAGCTCCTACGGAAACACCATATATTTT
TRBJ2-7,few,TRBV30,NA,CAWSGSVWDEQYF,TGTGCCTGGAGTGGTAGCGTTTGGGACGAGCAGTACTTC
TRBJ2-5,NA,TRBV23-1,NA,CASSQLPLYRVEETQYF,TGCGCCAGCAGTCAACTTCCCCTTTACAGGGTGGAAGAGACCCAGTACTTC
TRBJ1-1,NA,TRBV28,NA,CASSFTREAFF,TGTGCCAGCAGTTTCACCAGAGAAGCTTTCTTT
TRBJ2-3,NA,TRBV4-1,TRBD2,CASSQAGGRRSTDTQYF,TGCGCCAGCAGCCAAGCGGGGGGGCGTAGGAGCACAGATACGCAGTATTTT
TRBJ2-1,few,TRBV9,NA,CASSRGRRGYNEQFF,TGTGCCAGCAGCCGGGGGCGCCGGGGCTACAATGAGCAGTTCTTC
TRBJ1-2,NA,TRBV28,NA,CASRRASNYGYTF,TGTGCCAGCAGAAGGGCTTCCAACTATGGCTACACCTTC
TRBJ2-2,NA,TRBV7-9,TRBD1,CASRPPPWGQVNTGELFF,TGTGCCAGCAGACCTCCCCCCTGGGGACAGGTGAACACCGGGGAGCTGTTTTTT
TRBJ2-1,NA,TRBV20-1,NA,CSARNTGRHFF,TGCAGTGCTAGAAACACGGGTCGACACTTCTTC
TRBJ2-6,NA,TRBV6-5,TRBD1,CASSYSGTGPDVLTF,TGTGCCAGCAGTTACTCCGGGACAGGTCCTGACGTCCTGACTTTC
TRBJ1-1,once,TRBV4-1,NA,CASSQATGLGSATEAFF,TGCGCCAGCAGCCAAGCCACAGGGTTAGGTTCGGCCACTGAAGCTTTCTTT
TRBJ2-3,few,TRBV6-5,NA,CASRATRHTDTQYF,TGTGCCAGCAGAGCGACTAGGCACACAGATACGCAGTATTTT
TRBJ2-3,NA,TRBV29-1,NA,CSVVVAGTDTQYF,TGCAGCGTTGTTGTAGCGGGCACAGATACGCAGTATTTT
TRBJ1-1,NA,TRBV30,TRBD1,CAWSFRTGTYTEAFF,TGTGCCTGGAGTTTCAGGACAGGGACTTACACTGAAGCTTTCTTT
TRBJ2-5,NA,TRBV5-1,NA,CASSLDSETQYF,TGCGCCAGCAGCTTGGACTCTGAGACCCAGTACTTC